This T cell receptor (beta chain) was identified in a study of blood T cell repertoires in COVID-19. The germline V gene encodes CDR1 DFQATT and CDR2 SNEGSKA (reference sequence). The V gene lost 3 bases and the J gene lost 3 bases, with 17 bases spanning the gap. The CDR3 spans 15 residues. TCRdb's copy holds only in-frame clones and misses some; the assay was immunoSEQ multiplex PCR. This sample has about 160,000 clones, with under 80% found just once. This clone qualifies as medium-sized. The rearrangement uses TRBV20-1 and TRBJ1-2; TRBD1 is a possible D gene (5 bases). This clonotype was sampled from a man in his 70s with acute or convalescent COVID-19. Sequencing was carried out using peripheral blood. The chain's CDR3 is CSASAGQSVDYGYTF. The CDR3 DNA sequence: TGCAGTGCTAGTGCAGGGCAAAGCGTGGACTATGGCTACACCTTC.